These T cell receptor beta chains were read from a single sample in a study of CD8 T cells in ankylosing spondylitis. TCRdb analysed the 5' RACE reads with MiXCR anew, one entry per CDR3 protein. The data contain over 400,000 distinct CDR3 sequences, roughly 27% of them singletons. Sequenced material: blood, either unsorted or a sorted T cell fraction (not recorded which). Every receptor here comes from a male donor with ankylosing spondylitis. Each CDR3 is given with its conserved first and last residue. The D gene is left open where the match is weak. Clone size is shown for a subset of rows, as once, few, many or a class of expanded clone.

j_gene | v_gene | abundance | d_gene | CDR3nt | CDR3aa
TRBJ2-1 | TRBV10-1 | few | . | TGCGCCAGCAGTGAGGCGACCCCGGGAGCCGGCAATGAGCAGTTCTTC | CASSEATPGAGNEQFF
TRBJ1-1 | TRBV24-1 | . | TRBD1 | TGTGCCACCGGACGGCAGGGGGACTCTGAAGCTTTCTTT | CATGRQGDSEAFF
TRBJ1-2 | TRBV7-9 | . | . | TGTGCCAGCAGCATTGACGGGATTTATGGCTACACCTTC | CASSIDGIYGYTF
TRBJ2-1 | TRBV11-3 | . | TRBD2 | TGTGCCAGCAGCTCTCGGGCTAGCGGGAAGCGGGACAATGAGCAGTTCTTC | CASSSRASGKRDNEQFF
TRBJ2-1 | TRBV15 | . | TRBD2 | TGTGCCACCAGCGCACTAGCGGGAATCCCCTACAATGAGCAGTTCTTC | CATSALAGIPYNEQFF
TRBJ1-1 | TRBV11-2 | . | . | TGTGCCAGCAGCTACTCAGACAGCGGGCGGGGAGCTTTCTTT | CASSYSDSGRGAFF
TRBJ1-5 | TRBV19 | . | . | TGTGCCAGTAGTGATCCCCCTGGGACACAGCATCAGCCCCAGCATTTT | CASSDPPGTQHQPQHF
TRBJ2-7 | TRBV10-2 | . | TRBD2 | TGCGCCCCCAGGGCGGGAGGCCCCTACGAGCAGTACTTC | CAPRAGGPYEQYF
TRBJ2-1 | TRBV6-1 | . | TRBD2 | TGTGCCAGCAGAGGGGAACAGGATACCGGGACTACGGCCTACAATGAGCAGTTCTTC | CASRGEQDTGTTAYNEQFF
TRBJ2-3 | TRBV20-1 | few | TRBD2 | TGCAGTGCTCGGATGGGGGTTCTAGCGGGAGGGAATACGCAGTATTTT | CSARMGVLAGGNTQYF
TRBJ2-5 | TRBV5-1 | . | TRBD2 | TGCGCCAGCAGGGGGGGGACTAGTGAAGAGACCCAGTACTTC | CASRGGTSEETQYF
TRBJ2-1 | TRBV7-9 | . | . | TGTGCCAGCAGCCCCGAGACAGGTCAATACAATGAGCAGTTCTTC | CASSPETGQYNEQFF
TRBJ2-4 | TRBV3-1 | few | . | TGTGCCAGCAGCCCCCGCGGAGCAATTAAAAACATTCAGTACTTC | CASSPRGAIKNIQYF
TRBJ1-2 | TRBV29-1 | . | . | TGCAGCGTCGACAGGCGGGCAGTCACGAGTGTCTATGGCTACACCTTC | CSVDRRAVTSVYGYTF
TRBJ2-3 | TRBV12-3/TRBV12-4 | . | . | TGTGCCAGCAGTCCCCGAGGACCGGGAAAGCAGTATTTT | CASSPRGPGKQYF
TRBJ2-3 | TRBV20-1 | few | . | TGCAGTGCTAGAGATTCCCTCACAGATACGCAGTATTTT | CSARDSLTDTQYF
TRBJ2-1 | TRBV3-1 | few | TRBD1 | TGTGCCAGCAGCCGCCTCATGGGAACAGGGGGCTACAATGAGCAGTTCTTC | CASSRLMGTGGYNEQFF
TRBJ1-4 | TRBV2 | few | . | TGTGCCAGCAGTGAGTCGACAGCTGCAACTAATGAAAAACTGTTTTTT | CASSESTAATNEKLFF
TRBJ1-1 | TRBV29-1 | . | . | TGCAGCGTTGCCGGGAGCCCTAACACTGAAGCTTTCTTT | CSVAGSPNTEAFF
TRBJ2-3 | TRBV20-1 | . | . | TGCAGTGCTAACCCCCCCCGGGGGCCCACAGATACGCAGTATTTT | CSANPPRGPTDTQYF
TRBJ2-2 | TRBV6-1 | . | . | TGTGCCTGTAGGGGAGACACCGGGGAGCTGTTTTTT | CACRGDTGELFF
TRBJ2-3 | TRBV27 | . | . | TGTGCCAGCAGTGTAACCGGGACAATGAATACGCAGTATTTT | CASSVTGTMNTQYF
TRBJ2-1 | TRBV15 | few | . | TGTGCCACCAGCAGAGATCCATTGATCGGGAGTTACAATGAGCAGTTCTTC | CATSRDPLIGSYNEQFF
TRBJ2-5 | TRBV7-2 | many | . | TGTGCCAGCAGCTTTATATCCGGGACGGAGACCCAGTACTTC | CASSFISGTETQYF
TRBJ2-5 | TRBV19 | few | TRBD2 | TGTGCCAGTAGTACGATTCCTAAGACTAGCGGGGGACAAGAGACCCAGTACTTC | CASSTIPKTSGGQETQYF
TRBJ2-7 | TRBV2 | few | . | TGTGCCAGCAATAAGGGAGCCTACGAGCAGTACTTC | CASNKGAYEQYF
TRBJ2-3 | TRBV7-9 | few | TRBD2 | TGTGCCAGCAGCTTAGCTACTAGCGGCAACACAGATACGCAGTATTTT | CASSLATSGNTDTQYF
TRBJ2-3 | TRBV12-3/TRBV12-4 | few | TRBD2 | TGTGCCAGCAGTTTAGTCGGATACGGCGGGAGCCTTACGCAGTATTTT | CASSLVGYGGSLTQYF
TRBJ1-5 | TRBV20-1 | few | TRBD1 | TGCAGTGCTAGAGATCGACAGGGGGCTTATCAGCCCCAGCATTTT | CSARDRQGAYQPQHF
TRBJ2-1 | TRBV27 | few | TRBD2 | TGTGCCAGCGGGGGACGGGACTACTACAATGAGCAGTTCTTC | CASGGRDYYNEQFF
TRBJ1-2 | TRBV11-2 | . | . | TGTGCCAGCAGCCCGGACCCTACAGCTAGTGGCTACACCTTC | CASSPDPTASGYTF
TRBJ1-2 | TRBV20-1 | . | TRBD1 | TGCAGTGCTAGCCGGGACAGGGGGGATGGCTACACCTTC | CSASRDRGDGYTF
TRBJ1-1 | TRBV27 | . | . | TGTGCCTTCCCCCGGGGGTACGCTGAAGCTTTCTTT | CAFPRGYAEAFF
TRBJ2-1 | TRBV28 | . | TRBD1 | TGTGCCAGCAGTTTCTTTGCAGGGGGCTTGTACAATGAGCAGTTCTTC | CASSFFAGGLYNEQFF
TRBJ2-7 | TRBV5-1 | . | TRBD1 | TGCGCCAGCACCCGTCGAGACAGGGGCAGGGACGAGCAGTACTTC | CASTRRDRGRDEQYF
TRBJ2-1 | TRBV12-3/TRBV12-4 | many | TRBD2 | TGTGCCAGCACCGACCCGGGACTAGTTTCCTACAATGAGCAGTTCTTC | CASTDPGLVSYNEQFF
TRBJ2-7 | TRBV10-3 | . | . | TGTGCCATCTACGAGCAGTACTTC | CAIYEQYF
TRBJ2-1 | TRBV3-1 | many | . | TGTGCCAGCAGCCAAGATAGACGGCCCCTCAATGAGCAGTTCTTC | CASSQDRRPLNEQFF
TRBJ1-2 | TRBV20-1 | . | . | TGCAGTGCTAGATCCCCAGGGAGGACCGGGGATACCTACACCTTC | CSARSPGRTGDTYTF
TRBJ2-1 | TRBV10-3 | few | . | TGTGCCATCAGTGAGGGGGGGACATACTACAATGAGCAGTTCTTC | CAISEGGTYYNEQFF
TRBJ1-5 | TRBV12-3/TRBV12-4 | . | . | TGTGCCAGCAGCCCGGAGGGGGGAAGCAATCAGCCCCAGCATTTT | CASSPEGGSNQPQHF
TRBJ2-7 | TRBV7-2 | . | . | TGTGCCAGCAGCCTCGTTTACTCCTACGAGCAGTACTTC | CASSLVYSYEQYF
TRBJ2-1 | TRBV5-1 | few | . | TGCGCCAGCAGCCCAAGTCCCCCAGGGGACGAGCAGTTCTTC | CASSPSPPGDEQFF
TRBJ2-7 | TRBV20-1 | many | TRBD1 | TGCAGTGCTAGCCTAAATACCGGGACAGGGGGCCAAAGTTTGCGGGAGCAGTACTTC | CSASLNTGTGGQSLREQYF
TRBJ1-1 | TRBV27 | . | . | TGTGCCAGCGGGCGATGGGCTCAGGGGCTAATCACTGAAGCTTTCTTT | CASGRWAQGLITEAFF
TRBJ2-1 | TRBV9 | few | TRBD2 | TGTGCCAGCAGCGTAGCAGGAGCGGGAGTCATCAATGAGCAGTTCTTC | CASSVAGAGVINEQFF
TRBJ2-1 | TRBV12-3/TRBV12-4 | many | . | TGTGCCAGCAGTTTACGTTTATCCGTCCAGGTTTCCATTGAGCAGTTCTTC | CASSLRLSVQVSIEQFF
TRBJ2-5 | TRBV20-1 | few | TRBD2 | TGCAGTGCAAATCCCCCGGCTAGCGGCCAAGAGACCCAGTACTTC | CSANPPASGQETQYF
TRBJ2-5 | TRBV2 | . | . | TGTGCCAGCAGTGACGAAAGTCCCCAGTACTTC | CASSDESPQYF
TRBJ2-5 | TRBV24-1 | few | . | TGTGCCACCAGTGACCCCCGGGCTAGCGAAAATCAAGAGACCCAGTACTTC | CATSDPRASENQETQYF
TRBJ1-1 | TRBV10-3 | . | . | TGTGCCATCAGTGTTGGGCTCGAGGAAAACACTGAAGCTTTCTTT | CAISVGLEENTEAFF
TRBJ2-5 | TRBV5-1 | . | TRBD1 | TGCGCCAGCAGTCAGGGGGCGTCATTTGAGACCCAGTACTTC | CASSQGASFETQYF
TRBJ1-2 | TRBV5-1 | . | . | TGCGCCAGCAGCTTGGGAGGGGAAATGTTTGGCTACACCTTC | CASSLGGEMFGYTF
TRBJ1-4 | TRBV15 | . | . | TGTGCCACCAGCAGAGCAGGGCGGAATGAAAAACTGTTTTTT | CATSRAGRNEKLFF
TRBJ2-3 | TRBV20-1 | few | TRBD2 | TGCAGTGCTAGACCGACTAGCGGGATAGATACGCAGTATTTT | CSARPTSGIDTQYF
TRBJ2-2 | TRBV7-6 | few | . | TGTGCCAGCAGCGCGGGTCGGGCGGGATATTCTGGCGGCACCGGGGAGCTGTTTTTT | CASSAGRAGYSGGTGELFF
TRBJ2-6 | TRBV5-1 | . | TRBD2 | TGCGCCAGCAGCCTCTGGACTAGCGGAGGCTCTGGGGCCAACGTCCTGACTTTC | CASSLWTSGGSGANVLTF
TRBJ1-1 | TRBV10-3 | many | . | TGTGCCATCAGTGCAGGTAGAAGTAACACTGAAGCTTTCTTT | CAISAGRSNTEAFF
TRBJ2-3 | TRBV5-1 | many | . | TGCGCCAGCAGCTTGGAAGGCTATGGGACAGCGGGAACAGATACGCAGTATTTT | CASSLEGYGTAGTDTQYF
TRBJ2-6 | TRBV10-3 | few | . | . | CAINGRRAGANVLTF